The rows below give T cell receptor beta chains drawn from one sample of a study of blood T cell repertoires in COVID-19. The data were produced by immunoSEQ multiplex PCR, yet TCRdb's version contains in-frame clones alone and is incomplete. This table holds approximately 500,000 clones, 89% found once. Material: peripheral blood. All receptors come from a man younger than 30 with COVID-19, enrolled during active disease. CDR3s include the opening cysteine and the closing phenylalanine or tryptophan. The order of the fields is clone size, J gene, V gene, D gene, CDR3 DNA, CDR3 protein. The D gene is left open where the match is weak. Expanded clones get a size class; other rows say once, few or many, or leave the size out.

>once|TRBJ1-5|TRBV6-5|-
TGTGCCAGCACTAGACAGGAGAGAGCGAGTCAGCCCCAGCATTTT
CASTRQERASQPQHF
>-|TRBJ1-5|TRBV19|-
TGTGCCAGTAGTATAGCAGGGTCGGGGGGTCAGCCCCAGCATTTT
CASSIAGSGGQPQHF
>-|TRBJ2-2|TRBV19|-
TGTGCCAGTAGTAGATTGAGAGGGTCTAAAGCCGGGGAGCTGTTTTTT
CASSRLRGSKAGELFF
>-|TRBJ2-5|TRBV9|TRBD1
TGTGCCAGCAGCGGGTTAGACAGGGGCTGGGAGACCCAGTACTTC
CASSGLDRGWETQYF
>-|TRBJ2-1|TRBV5-4|-
TGTGCCAGCAGCTTAATGACAGGCTCCTACAATGAGCAGTTCTTC
CASSLMTGSYNEQFF
>-|TRBJ1-5|TRBV6-5|-
TGTGCCAGCAGTCCCTCGGGGCAGCCCCAGCATTTT
CASSPSGQPQHF
>once|TRBJ2-7|TRBV7-8|TRBD2
TGTGCCAGCAGCCGAGGGGCTAGCGGTTCCTACGAGCAGTACTTC
CASSRGASGSYEQYF
>-|TRBJ2-7|TRBV7-2|-
TGTGCCAGCAGCTTGGGCAGCGGTACCCTTTCCTACGAGCAGTACTTC
CASSLGSGTLSYEQYF
>-|TRBJ2-1|TRBV6-5|TRBD2
TGTGCCAGCAGTCGACTAGCTCAGAATGAGCAGTTCTTC
CASSRLAQNEQFF
>-|TRBJ2-3|TRBV7-8|TRBD2
TGTGCCAGCAGCTTAGCTGCTAGCGGGAGGGTTGGAGATACGCAGTATTTT
CASSLAASGRVGDTQYF
>-|TRBJ2-2|TRBV5-1|TRBD1
TGCGCCAGCAGCTTGGACCACAGGGGTGGGACCGGGGAGCTGTTTTTT
CASSLDHRGGTGELFF
>-|TRBJ2-4|TRBV11-2|TRBD2
TGTGCCAGCAGCTTGGGGGGAGGGGAGCATAGCAAAAACATTCAGTACTTC
CASSLGGGEHSKNIQYF
>-|TRBJ2-3|TRBV5-1|TRBD1
TGCGCCAGCAGCTTGGGGACAGGGAAACTCACAGATACGCAGTATTTT
CASSLGTGKLTDTQYF
>-|TRBJ2-2|TRBV9|-
TGTGCCAGCAGCGTAGTAGGGACTGCGAACACCGGGGAGCTGTTTTTT
CASSVVGTANTGELFF
>-|TRBJ2-7|TRBV2|-
TGTGCCAGCAGTGGGGCAGGGGATTCCTACGAGCAGTACTTC
CASSGAGDSYEQYF